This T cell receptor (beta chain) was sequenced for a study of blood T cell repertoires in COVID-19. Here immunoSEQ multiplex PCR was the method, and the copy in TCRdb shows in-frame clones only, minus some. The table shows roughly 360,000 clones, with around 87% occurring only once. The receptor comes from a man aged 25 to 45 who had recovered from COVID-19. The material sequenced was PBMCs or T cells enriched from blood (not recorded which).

CDR3 loop: CASSKGRDRGINTEAFF. The CDR3 nucleotides read TGTGCCAGCAGCAAAGGACGGGACAGGGGAATCAACACTGAAGCTTTCTTT. The gene calls are TRBV21-1 and TRBJ1-1; the table's D call, TRBD1, was not checked against the DNA. TRBV21-1 is a listed pseudogene. The length of the CDR3 is 17 residues.